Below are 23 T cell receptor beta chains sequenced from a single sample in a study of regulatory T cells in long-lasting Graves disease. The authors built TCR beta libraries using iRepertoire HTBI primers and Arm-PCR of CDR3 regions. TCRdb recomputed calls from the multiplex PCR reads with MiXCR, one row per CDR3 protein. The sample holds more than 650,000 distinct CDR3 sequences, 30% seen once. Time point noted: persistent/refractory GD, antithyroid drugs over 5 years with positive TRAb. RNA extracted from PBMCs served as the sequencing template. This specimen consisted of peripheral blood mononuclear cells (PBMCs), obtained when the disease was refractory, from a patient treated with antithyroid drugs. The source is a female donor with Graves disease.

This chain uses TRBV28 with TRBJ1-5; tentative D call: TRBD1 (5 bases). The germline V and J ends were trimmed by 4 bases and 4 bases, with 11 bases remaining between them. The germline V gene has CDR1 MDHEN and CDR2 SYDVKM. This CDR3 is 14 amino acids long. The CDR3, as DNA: TGTGCCAGCAGTTCAGGGCCCAGAAATCAGCCCCAGCATTTT. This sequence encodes CASSSGPRNQPQHF.

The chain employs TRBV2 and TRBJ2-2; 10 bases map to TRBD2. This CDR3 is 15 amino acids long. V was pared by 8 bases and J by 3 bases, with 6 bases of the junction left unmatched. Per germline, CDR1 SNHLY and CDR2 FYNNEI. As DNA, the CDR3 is TGTGCCAGCGGCCTAGCGGGAGCGTACACCGGGGAGCTGTTTTTT. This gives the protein CASGLAGAYTGELFF.

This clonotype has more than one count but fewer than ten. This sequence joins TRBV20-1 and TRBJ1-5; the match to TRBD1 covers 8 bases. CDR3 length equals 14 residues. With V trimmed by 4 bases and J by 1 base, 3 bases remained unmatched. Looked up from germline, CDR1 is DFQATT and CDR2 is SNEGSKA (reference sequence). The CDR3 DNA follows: TGCAGTGCTACGACAGGGGTAAGCAATCAGCCCCAGCATTTT. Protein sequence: CSATTGVSNQPQHF.

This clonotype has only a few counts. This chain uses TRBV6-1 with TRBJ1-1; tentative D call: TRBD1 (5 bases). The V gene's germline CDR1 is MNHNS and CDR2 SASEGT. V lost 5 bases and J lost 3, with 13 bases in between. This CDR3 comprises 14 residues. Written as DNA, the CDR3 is TGTGCCAGCAGTTGGGGGGGTTCTTACACTGAAGCTTTCTTT. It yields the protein CASSWGGSYTEAFF.

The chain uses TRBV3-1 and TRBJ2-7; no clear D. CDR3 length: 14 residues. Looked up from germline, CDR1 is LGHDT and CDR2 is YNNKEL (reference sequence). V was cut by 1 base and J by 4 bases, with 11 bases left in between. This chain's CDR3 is CASSQGVSGYEQYF. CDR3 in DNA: TGTGCCAGCAGCCAAGGAGTTTCAGGTTACGAGCAGTACTTC.

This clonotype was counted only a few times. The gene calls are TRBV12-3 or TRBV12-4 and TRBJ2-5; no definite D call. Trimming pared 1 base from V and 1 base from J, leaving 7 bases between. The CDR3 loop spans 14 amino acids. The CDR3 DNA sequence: TGTGCCAGCAGTTTAGAGTCGTTCCAAGAGACCCAGTACTTC. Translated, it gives CASSLESFQETQYF.

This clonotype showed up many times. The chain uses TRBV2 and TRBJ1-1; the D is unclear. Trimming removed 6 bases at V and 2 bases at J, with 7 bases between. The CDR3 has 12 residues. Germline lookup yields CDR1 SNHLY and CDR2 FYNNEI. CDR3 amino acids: CASSALNTEAFF. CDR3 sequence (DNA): TGTGCCAGCAGCGCCCTAAACACTGAAGCTTTCTTT.

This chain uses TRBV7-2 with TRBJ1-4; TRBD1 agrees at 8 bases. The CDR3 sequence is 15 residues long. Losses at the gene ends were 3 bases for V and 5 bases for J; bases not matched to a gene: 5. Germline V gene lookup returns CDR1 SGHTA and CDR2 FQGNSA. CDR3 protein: CASSFYGQGNEKLFF. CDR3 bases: TGTGCCAGCAGCTTCTACGGACAGGGAAATGAAAAACTGTTTTTT.

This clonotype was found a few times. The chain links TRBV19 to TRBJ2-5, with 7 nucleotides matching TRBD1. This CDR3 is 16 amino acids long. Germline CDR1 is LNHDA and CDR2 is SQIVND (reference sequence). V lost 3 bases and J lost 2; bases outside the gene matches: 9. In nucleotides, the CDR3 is TGTGCCAGTAGTATTGCCCGGGGACAGTCTCAAGAGACCCAGTACTTC. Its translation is CASSIARGQSQETQYF.

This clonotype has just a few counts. The CDR3 DNA is TGCAGTGCTAACCTCGGGGATAATCAGCCCCAGCATTTT. This sequence encodes CSANLGDNQPQHF. The chain joins TRBV20-1 to TRBJ1-5; D remains ambiguous. This CDR3 is built from 13 residues. Trimming removed 4 bases from V and 4 bases from J, with 11 bases in between. Germline loops: CDR1 DFQATT, CDR2 SNEGSKA (reference sequence).

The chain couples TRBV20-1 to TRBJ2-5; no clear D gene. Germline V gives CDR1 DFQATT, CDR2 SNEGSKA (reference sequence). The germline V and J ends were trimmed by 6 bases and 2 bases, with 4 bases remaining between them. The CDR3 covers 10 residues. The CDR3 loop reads CSATQETQYF. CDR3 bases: TGCAGTGCGACACAAGAGACCCAGTACTTC.

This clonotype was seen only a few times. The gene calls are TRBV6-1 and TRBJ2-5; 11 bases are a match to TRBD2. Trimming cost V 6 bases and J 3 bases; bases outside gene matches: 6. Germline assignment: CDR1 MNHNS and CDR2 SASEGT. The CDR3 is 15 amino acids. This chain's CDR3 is CASRYVTSGEETQYF. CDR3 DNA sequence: TGTGCCAGCAGATATGTGACTAGCGGGGAAGAGACCCAGTACTTC.

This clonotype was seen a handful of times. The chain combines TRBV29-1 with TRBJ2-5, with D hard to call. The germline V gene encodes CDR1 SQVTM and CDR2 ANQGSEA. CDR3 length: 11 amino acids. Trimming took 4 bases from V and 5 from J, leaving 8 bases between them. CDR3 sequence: CSVALGETQYF. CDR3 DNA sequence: TGCAGCGTTGCTTTGGGGGAGACCCAGTACTTC.

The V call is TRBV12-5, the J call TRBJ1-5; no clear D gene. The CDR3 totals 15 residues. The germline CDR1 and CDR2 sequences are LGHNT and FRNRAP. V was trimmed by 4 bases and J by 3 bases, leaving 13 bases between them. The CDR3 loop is CASGSTQTNNQPQHF. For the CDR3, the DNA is TGTGCTAGTGGTTCCACTCAGACAAACAATCAGCCCCAGCATTTT.

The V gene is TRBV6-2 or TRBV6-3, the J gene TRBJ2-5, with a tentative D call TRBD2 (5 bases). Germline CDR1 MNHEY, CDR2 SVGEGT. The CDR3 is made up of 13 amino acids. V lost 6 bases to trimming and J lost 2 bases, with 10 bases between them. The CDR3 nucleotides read TGTGCCAGCAGGCGGGTTATACAAGAGACCCAGTACTTC. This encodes CASRRVIQETQYF.

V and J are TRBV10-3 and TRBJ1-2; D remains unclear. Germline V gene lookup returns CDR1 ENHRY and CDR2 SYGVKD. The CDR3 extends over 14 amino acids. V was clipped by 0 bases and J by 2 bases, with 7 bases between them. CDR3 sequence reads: CAISESLGNYGYTF. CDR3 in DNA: TGTGCCATCAGTGAGTCGCTAGGCAACTATGGCTACACCTTC.

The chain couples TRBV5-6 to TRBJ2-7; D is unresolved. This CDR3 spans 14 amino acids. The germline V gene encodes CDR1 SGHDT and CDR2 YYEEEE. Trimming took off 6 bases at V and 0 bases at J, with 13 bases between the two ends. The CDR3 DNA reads TGTGCCAGCACTGCCGGGTCCTTCTCCTACGAGCAGTACTTC. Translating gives CASTAGSFSYEQYF.

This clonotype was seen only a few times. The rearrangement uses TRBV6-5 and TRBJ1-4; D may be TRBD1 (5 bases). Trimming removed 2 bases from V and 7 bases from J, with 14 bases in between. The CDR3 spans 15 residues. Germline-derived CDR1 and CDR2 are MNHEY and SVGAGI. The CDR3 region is CASSYSGGYSEKLFF. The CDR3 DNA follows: TGTGCCAGCAGTTACAGCGGGGGATATAGTGAAAAACTGTTTTTT.

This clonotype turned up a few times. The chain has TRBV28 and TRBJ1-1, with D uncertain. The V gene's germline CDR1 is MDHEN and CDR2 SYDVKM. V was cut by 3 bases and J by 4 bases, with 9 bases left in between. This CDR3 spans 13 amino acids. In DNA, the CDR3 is TGTGCCAGCAGTTTGGGCTGGGCCACTGAAGCTTTCTTT. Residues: CASSLGWATEAFF. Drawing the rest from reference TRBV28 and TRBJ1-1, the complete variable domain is DVKVTQSSRYLVKRTGEKVFLECVQDMDHENMFWYRQDPGLGLRLIYFSYDVKMKEKGDIPEGYSVSREKKERFSLILESASTNQTSMYLCASSLGWATEAFFGQGTRLTVV.

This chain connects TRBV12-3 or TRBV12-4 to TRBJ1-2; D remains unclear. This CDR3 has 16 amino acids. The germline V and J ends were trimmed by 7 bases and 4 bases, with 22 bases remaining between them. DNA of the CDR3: TGTGCCAGCACCCTGACGGGAACACAAGGGAGCTATGGCTACACCTTC. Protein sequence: CASTLTGTQGSYGYTF.

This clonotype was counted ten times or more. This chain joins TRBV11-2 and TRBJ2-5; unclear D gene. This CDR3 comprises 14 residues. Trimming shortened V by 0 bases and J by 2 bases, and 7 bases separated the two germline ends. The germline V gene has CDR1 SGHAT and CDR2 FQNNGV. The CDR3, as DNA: TGTGCCAGCAGCTTAGATGGCAGTCAAGAGACCCAGTACTTC. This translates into CASSLDGSQETQYF.

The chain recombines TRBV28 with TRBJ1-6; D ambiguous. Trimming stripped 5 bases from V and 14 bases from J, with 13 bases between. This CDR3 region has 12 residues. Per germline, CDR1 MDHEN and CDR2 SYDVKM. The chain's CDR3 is CASSPPSVALHF. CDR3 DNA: TGTGCCAGCAGTCCCCCATCAGTGGCCCTCCACTTT.

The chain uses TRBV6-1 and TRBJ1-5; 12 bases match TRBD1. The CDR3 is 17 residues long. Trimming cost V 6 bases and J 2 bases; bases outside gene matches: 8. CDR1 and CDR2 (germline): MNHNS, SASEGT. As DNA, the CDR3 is TGTGCCAGCAGCGTCTACCGGGACAGGGGGCGCAATCAGCCCCAGCATTTT. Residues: CASSVYRDRGRNQPQHF.